The 2 T cell receptor beta chains presented below share a single source sample, sequenced in a study of vaccination and CD4 T cells after COVID-19. Their antigens remain unidentified. Documented treatment: approximately 11-day PBMC culture with coronavirus spike peptide pools or control peptides (ViraFEST assay). Investigators obtained the unexposed donor's CD4+ T cells before the COVID-19 pandemic (2011-2018). Oncomine TCR Beta short-read sequencing was applied to DNA from cultured CD4+ T cells. MiXCR, run by TCRdb on the PCR reads, gives a single entry per CDR3 protein. The data contain some 7,000 distinct CDR3 sequences, roughly 36% of them singletons. Input material: CD4+ T cells from blood, cultured in vitro. The receptors originated from a human donor in good health.

This clonotype was seen a few times. The CDR3 is CASSEPGSGRAFF. The DNA of the CDR3 is TGCGCCAGCAGTGAGCCAGGATCAGGACGGGCTTTCTTT. This chain joins TRBV10-1 and TRBJ1-1; D gene unclear. The CDR3 length is 13 residues. Trimming pared 2 bases from V and 11 bases from J, leaving 15 bases between. Germline loops: CDR1 WNHNN, CDR2 SYGVQD (reference sequence).

The DNA of the CDR3 is TGTGCCAGCAGCTTACAGGGGAAGGGACGGAATGAGCAGTTCTTC. It is translated as CASSLQGKGRNEQFF. The chain employs TRBV7-6 and TRBJ2-1; tentatively, D is TRBD1 (6 bases). This CDR3 is built from 15 residues. Germline lookup yields CDR1 SGHVS and CDR2 FNYEAQ. Trimming removed 2 bases at V and 7 bases at J, with 15 bases between.